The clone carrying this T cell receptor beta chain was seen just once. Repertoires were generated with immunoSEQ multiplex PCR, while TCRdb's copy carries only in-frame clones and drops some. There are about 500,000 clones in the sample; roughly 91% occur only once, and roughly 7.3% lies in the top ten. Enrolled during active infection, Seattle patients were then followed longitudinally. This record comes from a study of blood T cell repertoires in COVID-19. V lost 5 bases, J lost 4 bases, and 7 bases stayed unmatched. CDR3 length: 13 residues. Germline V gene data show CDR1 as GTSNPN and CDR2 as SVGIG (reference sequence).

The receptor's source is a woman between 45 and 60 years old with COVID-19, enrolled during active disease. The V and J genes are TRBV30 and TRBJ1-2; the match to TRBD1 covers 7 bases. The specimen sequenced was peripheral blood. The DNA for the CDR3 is TGTGCCTGGTCTCCGGGACAGCTCTATGGCTACACCTTC. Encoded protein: CAWSPGQLYGYTF.